The clone carrying this T cell receptor (beta chain) was counted a single time. Assay used: immunoSEQ multiplex PCR; TCRdb lists only in-frame clones, some missing. The repertoire holds 15,000 to 20,000 clones, with approximately 90% as singletons. This entry is derived from a study of blood T cell repertoires in COVID-19. V lost 3 bases to trimming and J lost 5 bases; unmatched junction nucleotides: 1. This CDR3 region has 13 residues. CDR1 and CDR2 (germline): WSHSY, SAAADI. Sample: peripheral blood. The receptor's source is a man between 50 and 59 years old with active COVID-19. The rearrangement joins TRBV10-2 to TRBJ1-2; 9 bases match TRBD1. The CDR3 is CASSDGTGYGYTF. The CDR3 region has the DNA TGCGCCAGCAGTGACGGGACAGGGTATGGCTACACCTTC.